The 7 T cell receptor beta chains given below trace back to one sample, sequenced in a study of early T cells in non-severe SARS-CoV-2 infection. TCRdb re-analysed the 5' RACE reads in MiXCR, keeping a single row per CDR3 protein. Among some 81,000 distinct CDR3 sequences, roughly 9.4% were seen once, and the ten largest hold 4.8%. Sequenced: whole blood. The receptors shown here come from an adult who was a healthcare worker with PCR-confirmed SARS-CoV-2 infection or an uninfected control (not recorded which).

This clonotype was detected ten times or more. The chain links TRBV9 to TRBJ2-7, with a weak D call TRBD2 (6 bases). The V gene's germline CDR1 is SGDLS and CDR2 YYNGEE. The CDR3 extends over 15 amino acids. V lost 0 bases and J 1 base, leaving 11 bases between the germline ends. The CDR3 reads CASSVAGGTSYEQYF. For the CDR3, the DNA is TGTGCCAGCAGCGTAGCCGGGGGAACGTCCTACGAGCAGTACTTC.

This clonotype was counted ten times or more. This sequence joins TRBV5-4 and TRBJ2-1; 9 bases line up with TRBD1. The ends lost 2 bases at V and 6 bases at J; junction bases unmatched: 6. The CDR3 totals 15 residues. Per germline, CDR1 SGHNT and CDR2 YYREEE (reference sequence). Here the CDR3 reads CASSLPGQGLNEQFF. The CDR3, as DNA: TGTGCCAGCAGCTTACCGGGACAGGGTCTCAATGAGCAGTTCTTC.

There are many counts of this clonotype. The chain recombines TRBV28 with TRBJ2-3, with TRBD1 as a possible D gene (6 bases). The germline gives CDR1 MDHEN, CDR2 SYDVKM. Trimming took off 0 bases at V and 4 bases at J, with 11 bases between the two ends. The length of the CDR3 is 15 residues. The CDR3 here is CASSLWTGPADTQYF. Here the CDR3 DNA reads TGTGCCAGCAGTTTATGGACAGGACCCGCAGATACGCAGTATTTT.

The table lists this clonotype with many counts. The V and J genes are TRBV10-3 and TRBJ1-1, with D possibly being TRBD1 (6 bases). The CDR3 contains 14 residues. Trimming cost V 2 bases and J 1 base, with 8 bases left between them. Germline values: CDR1 ENHRY, CDR2 SYGVKD. CDR3 residues: CAISEGTTNTEAFF. CDR3 coding DNA: TGTGCCATCAGTGAGGGGACAACGAACACTGAAGCTTTCTTT.

This clonotype has only a few counts. V usage is TRBV12-3 or TRBV12-4 and J usage is TRBJ2-7; 8 nucleotides agree with TRBD2. The V gene end was trimmed by 6 bases and the J gene end by 6 bases; junction bases not matched to a gene: 10. This CDR3 is 14 amino acids long. This chain's CDR3 is CASSSSGNPAEQYF. CDR3 DNA sequence: TGTGCCAGCAGCAGTAGCGGGAATCCAGCCGAGCAGTACTTC.

This CDR3 reads CASSPHEGGEQYF. The CDR3 DNA is TGCGCCAGCAGCCCACATGAGGGAGGGGAGCAGTACTTC. The chain uses TRBV5-1 and TRBJ2-7, with 7 bases lining up with TRBD2. Germline CDR1 and CDR2: SGHRS and YFSETQ. With V trimmed by 4 bases and J by 7 bases, 8 bases remained unmatched. The CDR3 has 13 amino acids.

The sample holds a few counts of this clonotype. The chain couples TRBV5-1 to TRBJ2-7, with a possible D match to TRBD1 (5 bases). The CDR3 loop spans 13 amino acids. Trimming took off 2 bases at V and 6 bases at J, with 12 bases between the two ends. Germline V gene lookup returns CDR1 SGHRS and CDR2 YFSETQ. CDR3 protein: CASSFGALAEQYF. Here the CDR3 DNA reads TGCGCCAGCAGCTTTGGGGCCCTGGCCGAGCAGTACTTC.